This TCR beta chain was captured by sequencing in a study of blood T cells in healthy people across ages (dated by TCRdb to about 2015). Regarding the study in general: In model experiments, template switching captured roughly one uniquely barcoded TCR beta cDNA molecule for every two T cells. The donors were split into four age groups: young (average 16 years), middle-aged (about 40), aged (62) and long-lived (about 74). For two donors (one aged 18 to 30 and one aged 80 or older), the study analyzed two additional independent replicas of 1 million unique cDNA reads from the same blood draw. To avoid experimental bias, donors of different ages were distributed randomly across sequencing lanes. To track age-related changes in TCR beta repertoire diversity, the study relied on deep sequencing normalized with unique cDNA molecular identifiers. Findings and caveats that apply to the study as a whole: Bulk unsorted PBMC profiling prevented conclusive comparison of naive and antigen-experienced compartments. There was a strong correlation between observed TCR beta diversity and the percentage of naive T cells measured by flow cytometry. As age increased, observed TCR beta diversity per million T cells dropped in a roughly linear way, and a significant reduction was already evident by age 40. Donor CMV infection status was unknown, potentially confounding age-related changes in expanded clonotypes. Compared with the aged group, the long-lived group had more naive CD4+ T cells, fewer expanded clones and increased TCR diversity, suggesting age selection. Estimates of total diversity from one million sequenced T cells were regarded as lower bounds and underestimates.

The donors were roughly 39 Caucasian individuals from Russia, aged roughly 6 to 100 years, who were systemically healthy. Each donor gave approximately 9.3 milliliters of peripheral blood, collected into EDTA-treated Vacutainer tubes. Ficoll-Paque density-gradient centrifugation was used to isolate PBMCs, with at least 7 million per sample. Trizol reagent was used to extract total RNA from PBMCs, with at least 6 micrograms per sample. For every donor, flow cytometry on a PBMC aliquot measured the percentage of naive CD45RAhigh/CD27high T cells. The library was generated by 5' RACE. The instrument was an Illumina HiSeq 2500. The second PCR ran for about 7 to 11 cycles and used a J-beta primer mix along with a sample-barcoded 5' primer. A unique molecular identifier was introduced onto each TCR beta cDNA molecule by a template-switch 5' adaptor carrying 12 random nucleotides. Each sample yielded at least 2.5 million CDR3-containing paired-end reads. First-strand cDNA was synthesized from all RNA with the Mint cDNA synthesis kit, primed by a TRBC-specific oligonucleotide. All cDNA was treated with uracil-DNA glycosylase and then went through a first 18-cycle PCR with the universal primers M1SS and BC2_uni_R. The study's own analysis went as follows. For normalization, 1 million high-quality reads were randomly selected from each sample, with every read carrying a distinct molecular identifier. Reads with shared molecular identifiers were discarded instead of being binned into consensus sequences. MiTCR, set to a Q25 quality threshold and the strictest error-elimination algorithm, was used for CDR3 identification, clonotype clustering and error correction. Lower-bound total TCR beta diversity was estimated with a nonparametric unseen species model using Euler transformation. Using fastp trimming at Q25 and MiXCR clonotype assembly, TCRdb reanalyzed the public sequencing data and kept in-frame beta chains. Each entry merges the rows of one CDR3 protein and shows their most common DNA and genes. The V and J calls reflect TCRdb's pipeline rather than the authors' work. The sample table contains about 1,500,000 distinct CDR3 sequences; only one count was recorded for approximately 28% of them. 6.5% to 8.5% of the sample is taken by the ten largest.

There are many counts of this clonotype. Its cognate antigen has yet to be identified. No per-base quality is available; no much larger clone lies one base away. This TCR was recovered from a young woman in good health. Sequencing used blood.

The nucleotides read TGTGCCAGCAGCCCCCCCGACAGCCAAGAGACCCAGTACTTC. This codes for CASSPPDSQETQYF. The chain is made from TRBV18 and TRBJ2-5; possibly the D gene is TRBD1, per 5 matching bases. The CDR3, cysteine through phenylalanine, is 14 amino acids long. The CDR3 DNA has 42 bases and is translated from base 1. V gives up 8 bases and J gives up 1 base, and the segment between their germline ends measures 14 bases. CDR1 is given as KGHSH and CDR2 as LQKENI, both from the germline V gene.